This TCR beta chain was documented in a study of shared clonotypes between healthy human individuals. Background on the study: The cohort had a couple of women and a few men, ages 18 to 49. Findings of the study overall: In the sorted subsets, rarefaction showed sequencing was incomplete despite large depth. Generation probability values for non-shared clonotypes were lower than those for clonotypes shared by all four donors.

Germline CDR1 reads SNHLY; CDR2 reads FYNNEI. The V segment lost 6 bases and the J segment 2 bases; nucleotides outside the gene matches: 3. The CDR3 spans 14 residues. Researchers partitioned CD4+ cells into CD45RA+ naive and CD45RA-negative memory subsets. Concerning this clone itself: Its specificity is not known. The sample contains more than one DNA sequence encoding this CDR3.

The data were produced by immunoSEQ multiplex PCR, yet TCRdb's version contains in-frame clones alone and is incomplete. The sample yields roughly 1 million clones, approximately 78% seen once. The sequenced sample was memory CD4+ T cells from PBMCs. Described subset: CD45RA-negative fraction. The V call is TRBV2, the J call TRBJ2-7, with 11 bases matching TRBD1. This clonotype was sampled from a man aged 18 to 29 in good health. Some clones in this sample may be carry-over from other donors' samples. The CDR3, as DNA: TGTGCCAGCAGGGGACAGGGGGGCCCCTACGAGCAGTACTTC. Translation: CASRGQGGPYEQYF.